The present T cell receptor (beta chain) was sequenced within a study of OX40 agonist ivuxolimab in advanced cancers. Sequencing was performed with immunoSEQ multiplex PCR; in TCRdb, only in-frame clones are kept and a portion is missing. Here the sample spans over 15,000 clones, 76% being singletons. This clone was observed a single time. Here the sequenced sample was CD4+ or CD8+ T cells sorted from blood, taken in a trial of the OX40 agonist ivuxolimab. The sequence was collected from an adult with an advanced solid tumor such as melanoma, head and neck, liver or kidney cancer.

CDR3 sequence: CASSQGDTTEEQYF. The CDR3 DNA follows: TGCGCCAGCAGCCAGGGGGACACTACGGAGGAGCAGTACTTC. This chain links TRBV4-1 with TRBJ2-7; D may be TRBD1 (6 bases). The CDR3 is made up of 14 amino acids. Trimming took off 3 bases at V and 7 bases at J, with 16 bases between the two ends. In germline, CDR1 is MGHRA, CDR2 YSYEKL.